This TCR beta chain appears in the sequencing data of a study of T cell responses to AZD1222 COVID-19 vaccine. In the study overall: Second doses at about 4 or about 12 weeks were pooled.

A word on this clone: The antigen is unknown.

Broader study findings: White British ancestry dominated among donors, who included more females, and clonal diversity was possibly underestimated. The study identified only six AZD1222 recipients as seropositive at baseline.

Generated by immunoSEQ multiplex PCR, the TCRdb table keeps only in-frame clones and is missing some. The sample includes more than 95,000 clones, 85% to 95% of them seen just once. Germline V CDR1 and CDR2: GTSNPN, SVGIG (reference sequence). This CDR3 is built from 14 residues. Trimming took 3 bases from V and 2 from J, leaving 14 bases between them. The genes are TRBV30 and TRBJ2-7; D unclear. The receptor's source is an adult in good health. The source was peripheral blood, collected on day 0 of AZD1222 vaccination. Here the CDR3 DNA reads TGTGCCTGGAGCATTAGTCACGCAACCTACGAGCAGTACTTC. Protein sequence: CAWSISHATYEQYF.